Shown below are 13 T cell receptor beta chains from a single sample sequenced in a study of T cell repertoires in cytomegalovirus infection. TCRdb ran MiXCR on the reads and lists one entry per CDR3 protein. The table includes around 100,000 distinct CDR3 sequences, roughly 39% detected once. No antigen has been assigned to these receptors. The material was CD8+ T cells from cultured PBMCs, obtained from culture after CMV antigen stimulation. The origin of the receptors is a human donor in good health (CMV status not recorded). Some clones in this sample may be carry-over from other donors' samples.

The chain couples TRBV6-1 to TRBJ2-1, with TRBD2 matching 7 bases. The CDR3 has 19 residues. The germline CDR1 and CDR2 sequences are MNHNS and SASEGT. Trimming took 0 bases from V and 2 from J; bases not matched to a gene: 13. The CDR3 loop is CASSEAWVSGASPYNEQFF. The CDR3 DNA follows: TGTGCCAGCAGTGAAGCGTGGGTGAGCGGGGCGTCGCCCTACAATGAGCAGTTCTTC.

This sequence joins TRBV18 and TRBJ1-5; D uncertain. Trimming stripped 4 bases from V and 7 bases from J, with 11 bases between. There are 13 residues in the CDR3. Germline assignment: CDR1 KGHSH and CDR2 LQKENI. In DNA, the CDR3 is TGTGCCAGCTCACGCGAGGGTAACCAGCCCCAGCATTTT. This sequence encodes CASSREGNQPQHF.

The chain couples TRBV7-3 to TRBJ2-1; 8 nucleotides align to TRBD2. This CDR3 is 15 amino acids long. V trimming: 5 bases; J trimming: 4 bases; junction bases outside the gene matches: 7. Germline CDR1 is SGHTA and CDR2 is FQGTGA. The CDR3 DNA follows: TGTGCCAGCAGCCCCAGCGGGGGAGAATACAATGAGCAGTTCTTC. Translated, it gives CASSPSGGEYNEQFF.

This sequence joins TRBV12-3 or TRBV12-4 and TRBJ2-7; TRBD1 matches at 8 bases. The CDR3 is made up of 16 amino acids. The V gene end was trimmed by 6 bases and the J gene end by 1 base; junction bases not matched to a gene: 11. The CDR3 sequence is CASSRRRTGFSYEQYF. CDR3 nucleotide sequence: TGTGCCAGCAGCCGCCGGAGGACAGGGTTTTCCTACGAGCAGTACTTC.

The chain employs TRBV19 and TRBJ2-1, with D possibly called TRBD1 or TRBD2 (5 bases each). In germline, CDR1 is LNHDA, CDR2 SQIVND (reference sequence). Trimming stripped 3 bases from V and 5 bases from J, with 11 bases between. The CDR3 totals 14 residues. The CDR3 nucleotides read TGTGCCAGTAGTATCGCCGGGACGGACAATGAGCAGTTCTTC. Translation gives CASSIAGTDNEQFF. Supplemented by reference TRBV19 and TRBJ2-1, the full variable domain reads DGGITQSPKYLFRKEGQNVTLSCEQNLNHDAMYWYRQDPGQGLRLIYYSQIVNDFQKGDIAEGYSVSREKKESFPLTVTSAQKNPTAFYLCASSIAGTDNEQFFGPGTRLTVL.

The CDR3 DNA sequence: TGTGCCAGCAGCCCGGACCGGGGCCGGGCGGGGGAGCTGTTTTTT. Protein sequence: CASSPDRGRAGELFF. The chain carries TRBV5-4 and TRBJ2-2; either TRBD1 or TRBD2 may supply D (5 bases each). V dropped 4 bases and J dropped 8 bases, with 18 bases sitting between them. CDR3 length equals 15 residues. Germline CDR1 reads SGHNT; CDR2 reads YYREEE (reference sequence).

The chain couples TRBV7-9 to TRBJ1-2; D unresolved. V shed 3 bases and J shed 7 bases, with 9 bases lying between them. Looked up from germline, CDR1 is SEHNR and CDR2 is FQNEAQ (reference sequence). The CDR3 has 12 amino acids. DNA for the CDR3: TGTGCCAGCAGCTTGTGGGAGGCTGGCTACACCTTC. It translates to CASSLWEAGYTF. The full variable domain, in which reference TRBV7-9 and TRBJ1-2 provide the parts outside the CDR3, is DTGVSQNPRHKITKRGQNVTFRCDPISEHNRLYWYRQTLGQGPEFLTYFQNEAQLEKSRLLSDRFSAERPKGSFSTLEIQRTEQGDSAMYLCASSLWEAGYTFGSGTRLTVV.

The CDR3 spells CASSLARLGDNEQFF. CDR3 nucleotides: TGCGCCAGCAGCTTGGCGAGACTAGGGGACAATGAGCAGTTCTTC. The J gene is TRBJ2-1, the V gene TRBV5-1, with a tentative D call TRBD2 (6 bases). Between the trimmed V and J ends, which lost 0 bases and 5 bases, there was a span of 12 bases. The length of the CDR3 is 15 residues. Germline assignment: CDR1 SGHRS and CDR2 YFSETQ.

CDR3 in DNA: TGTGCCAGCAGCCCCGGGGGCACCTTGAACACTGAAGCTTTCTTT. This encodes CASSPGGTLNTEAFF. This sequence joins TRBV9 and TRBJ1-1; possibly TRBD1 for D (6 bases). CDR3 size: 15 residues. CDR1 is SGDLS and CDR2 is YYNGEE in the germline V gene. The ends were cut back, 4 bases at V and 0 bases at J, with 13 bases in the middle.

This clonotype was counted once. The chain combines TRBV7-3 with TRBJ2-2; 8 nucleotides align to TRBD1. After removal of 2 bases from V and 4 bases from J, the junction contained 3 bases not matched to a gene. This CDR3 spans 15 amino acids. Germline V gives CDR1 SGHTA, CDR2 FQGTGA. The CDR3 DNA is TGTGCCAGCAGCTTATACACAGGGGGCACCGGGGAGCTGTTTTTT. Encoded protein: CASSLYTGGTGELFF.

For the CDR3, the DNA is TGTGCCAGCAGTGGGACCGGGACAGCCAACGAGCAGTACTTC. Its translation is CASSGTGTANEQYF. The rearrangement joins TRBV27 to TRBJ2-7, with 7 bases aligning to TRBD1. Germline trimming cut 5 bases from V and 5 bases from J; bases unmatched to any gene: 9. CDR3 length equals 14 residues. Germline V gene sequence: CDR1 MNHEY, CDR2 SMNVEV (reference sequence).

V and J are TRBV4-1 and TRBJ2-1, with TRBD2 as a possible D gene (5 bases). Germline V gene lookup returns CDR1 MGHRA and CDR2 YSYEKL. Trimming pared 0 bases from V and 8 bases from J, leaving 11 bases between. The CDR3 loop spans 14 amino acids. Written as DNA, the CDR3 is TGCGCCAGCAGCCAAGATCGGGAAGGCGATGAGCAGTTCTTC. Translation gives CASSQDREGDEQFF.

This clonotype turned up a few times. This sequence joins TRBV27 and TRBJ1-3; D is unclear. The CDR3 is 14 residues long. Germline CDR1 is MNHEY and CDR2 is SMNVEV (reference sequence). Trimming shortened V by 6 bases and J by 2 bases, and 11 bases separated the two germline ends. The CDR3 is CASSPGSAGNTIYF. CDR3 in DNA: TGTGCCAGCAGCCCCGGAAGTGCTGGAAACACCATATATTTT.